This TCR beta chain was recovered during a study of resident and recirculating memory T cells in vitiligo. Data came from immunoSEQ multiplex PCR; TCRdb stores just in-frame clones and leaves some out. This sample carries more than 70,000 clones, roughly nine tenths of them seen once, and the ten largest clones take approximately 4.8%. Germline trimming cut 5 bases from V and 0 bases from J; bases unmatched to any gene: 8. Germline CDR1 reads KGHSH; CDR2 reads LQKENI. This CDR3 comprises 17 residues. Sequences were obtained from blood. The chain is built from TRBV18 and TRBJ2-5; TRBD2 agrees at 11 bases. The TCR originated in a male donor with vitiligo. CDR3 sequence reads: CASSKRLAGLYQETQYF. The CDR3 nucleotides are TGTGCCAGCTCAAAACGACTAGCGGGGTTGTACCAAGAGACCCAGTACTTC.